The entry below describes one TCR beta chain. Its antigen is unidentified. The data were taken from a study of neoadjuvant anti-PD-1 for oral cavity cancer. Study-level findings and limits: With a few patients per group, TCR findings need larger cohorts.

Time point described: after neoadjuvant nivolumab, at surgical resection. Sequenced by immunoSEQ multiplex PCR; TCRdb stores in-frame clones only, minus some. The repertoire holds about 14,000 clones, with around 74% as singletons. The germline V gene has CDR1 SGHRS and CDR2 YFSETQ. V trimming: 4 bases; J trimming: 4 bases; junction bases outside the gene matches: 9. The CDR3 consists of 15 residues. This material consisted of PBMCs, taken after nivolumab (anti-PD-1) treatment. The genes are TRBV5-1 and TRBJ2-5, with 8 bases matching TRBD1. This TCR was sampled from a person aged 40 to 85 with oral cavity squamous cell carcinoma. The CDR3 loop reads CASSGGQGAGETQYF. The CDR3, as DNA: TGCGCCAGCAGCGGAGGACAGGGTGCGGGAGAGACCCAGTACTTC.